Below, one TCR beta chain is given with its context. The PCR ran on 60 Vbeta and 13 Jbeta primers. Profiling relied on immunoSEQ multiplex PCR, and the TCRdb table lists in-frame clones only, not all of them. In all, the sample yields just over 150,000 clones. The data were obtained in a study of cytomegalovirus exposure and HLA in healthy donors. Germline CDR1 reads SGHRS; CDR2 reads YFSETQ. The CDR3 has 13 amino acids. V was clipped by 5 bases and J by 5 bases; unmatched bases: 5. Sequencing was performed on PBMCs. The origin of this receptor is a man between 25 and 39 years old in good health and CMV-seronegative. The chain links TRBV5-1 to TRBJ1-1; TRBD1 agrees at 8 bases. The CDR3 nucleotides read TGCGCCAGCAGTGGACAGGGCCGAACTGAAGCTTTCTTT. Translating it yields CASSGQGRTEAFF.